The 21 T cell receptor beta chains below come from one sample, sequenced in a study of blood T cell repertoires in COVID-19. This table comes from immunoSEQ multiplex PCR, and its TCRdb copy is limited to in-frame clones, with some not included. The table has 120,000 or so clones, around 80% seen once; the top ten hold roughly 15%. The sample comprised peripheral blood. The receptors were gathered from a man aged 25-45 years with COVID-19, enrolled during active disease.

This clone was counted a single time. The CDR3 region is CASSPRQEETQYF. In DNA form, the CDR3 reads TGTGCCAGCTCACCAAGGCAGGAAGAGACCCAGTACTTC. This chain links TRBV18 with TRBJ2-5; D gene ambiguous. Trimming took 2 bases from V and 3 from J, leaving 7 bases between them. The CDR3 consists of 13 residues. Germline CDR1 KGHSH, CDR2 LQKENI.

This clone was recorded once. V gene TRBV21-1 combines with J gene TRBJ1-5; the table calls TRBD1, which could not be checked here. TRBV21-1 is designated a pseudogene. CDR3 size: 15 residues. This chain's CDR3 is CASSNLDRGNQPQHF. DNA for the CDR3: TGTGCCAGCAGCAACCTGGACAGGGGGAATCAGCCCCAGCATTTT.

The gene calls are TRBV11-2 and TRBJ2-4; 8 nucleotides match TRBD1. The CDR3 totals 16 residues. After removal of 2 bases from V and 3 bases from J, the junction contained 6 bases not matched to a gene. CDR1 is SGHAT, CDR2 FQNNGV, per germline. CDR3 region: CASSLWETGVKNIQYF. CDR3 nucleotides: TGTGCCAGCAGCTTATGGGAGACAGGGGTCAAAAACATTCAGTACTTC.

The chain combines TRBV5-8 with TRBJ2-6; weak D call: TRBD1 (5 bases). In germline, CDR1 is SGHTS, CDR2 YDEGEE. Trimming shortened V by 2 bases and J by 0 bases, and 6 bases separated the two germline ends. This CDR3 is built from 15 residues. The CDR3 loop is CASSFDSSGANVLTF. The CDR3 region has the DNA TGTGCCAGCAGCTTCGACAGCTCTGGGGCCAACGTCCTGACTTTC.

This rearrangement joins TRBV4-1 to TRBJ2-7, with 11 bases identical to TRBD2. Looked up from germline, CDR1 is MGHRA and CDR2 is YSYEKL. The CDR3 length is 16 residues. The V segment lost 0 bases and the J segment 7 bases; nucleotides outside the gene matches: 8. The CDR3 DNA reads TGCGCCAGCAGCCAAGAAGGTAGACTAGCGGGAATGGAGCAGTACTTC. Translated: CASSQEGRLAGMEQYF.

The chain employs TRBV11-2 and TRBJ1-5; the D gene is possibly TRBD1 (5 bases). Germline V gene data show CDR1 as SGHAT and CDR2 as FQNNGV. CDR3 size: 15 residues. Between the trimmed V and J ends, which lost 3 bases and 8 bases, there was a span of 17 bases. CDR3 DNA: TGTGCCAGCAGCTTGGGCCCAGGGATTGGGGAGCCCCAGCATTTT. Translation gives CASSLGPGIGEPQHF.

CDR3 amino acids: CASSELGIGADTQYF. CDR3 bases: TGTGCCAGCAGCGAACTGGGAATCGGGGCAGATACGCAGTATTTT. The chain is built from TRBV11-3 and TRBJ2-3, with a possible D match to TRBD2 (5 bases). CDR3 length equals 15 residues. From germline, CDR1 is SGHNT and CDR2 YENEEA. The germline V and J ends were trimmed by 5 bases and 4 bases, with 16 bases remaining between them.

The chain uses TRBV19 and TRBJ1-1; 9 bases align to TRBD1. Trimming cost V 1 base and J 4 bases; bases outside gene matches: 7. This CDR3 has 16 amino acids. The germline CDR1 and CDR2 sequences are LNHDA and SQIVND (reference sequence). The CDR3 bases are TGTGCCAGTAGTATAGGGGGACAGGGTCTCGGCACTGAAGCTTTCTTT. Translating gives CASSIGGQGLGTEAFF.

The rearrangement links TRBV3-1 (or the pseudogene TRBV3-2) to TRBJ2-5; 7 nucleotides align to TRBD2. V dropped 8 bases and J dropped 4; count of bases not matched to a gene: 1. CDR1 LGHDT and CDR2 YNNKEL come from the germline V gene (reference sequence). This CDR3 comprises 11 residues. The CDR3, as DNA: TGTGCCAGCCGGGGGGTAGAGACCCAGTACTTC. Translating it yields CASRGVETQYF.

The CDR3 DNA is TGTGCCAGTAGTATGCACGGGGGGCTGAACTCTGGAAACACCATATATTTT. Its protein is CASSMHGGLNSGNTIYF. The gene calls are TRBV19 and TRBJ1-3; weak D call: TRBD1 (6 bases). The CDR3 is 17 residues long. Germline loops: CDR1 LNHDA, CDR2 SQIVND (reference sequence). V gave up 3 bases and J gave up 0 bases, with 15 bases separating them.

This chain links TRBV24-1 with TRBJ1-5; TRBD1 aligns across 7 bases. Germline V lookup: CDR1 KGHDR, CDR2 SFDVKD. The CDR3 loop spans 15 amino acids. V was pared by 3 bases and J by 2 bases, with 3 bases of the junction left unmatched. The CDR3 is CATSDGGQGNQPQHF. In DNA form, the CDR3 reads TGTGCCACCAGTGATGGTGGACAGGGCAATCAGCCCCAGCATTTT.

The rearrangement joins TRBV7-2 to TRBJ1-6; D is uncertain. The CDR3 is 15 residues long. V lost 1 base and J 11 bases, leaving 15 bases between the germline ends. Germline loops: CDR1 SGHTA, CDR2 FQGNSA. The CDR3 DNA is TGTGCCAGCAGCTTAGATAGGCAGGTTTTTCCACCCCTCCACTTT. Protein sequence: CASSLDRQVFPPLHF.

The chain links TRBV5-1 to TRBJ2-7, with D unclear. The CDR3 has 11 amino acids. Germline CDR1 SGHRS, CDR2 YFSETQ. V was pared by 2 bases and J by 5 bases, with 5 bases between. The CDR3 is CASSFRDEQYF. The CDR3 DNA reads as TGCGCCAGCAGCTTCCGGGACGAGCAGTACTTC. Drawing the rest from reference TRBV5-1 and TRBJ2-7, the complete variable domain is KAGVTQTPRYLIKTRGQQVTLSCSPISGHRSVSWYQQTPGQGLQFLFEYFSETQRNKGNFPGRFSGRQFSNSRSEMNVSTLELGDSALYLCASSFRDEQYFGPGTRLTVT.

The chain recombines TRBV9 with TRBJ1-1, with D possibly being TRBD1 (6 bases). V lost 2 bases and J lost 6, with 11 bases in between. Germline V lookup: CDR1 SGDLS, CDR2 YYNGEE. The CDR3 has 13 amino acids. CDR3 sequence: CASSVTGTSEAFF. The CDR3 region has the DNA TGTGCCAGCAGCGTCACAGGGACGTCTGAAGCTTTCTTT.

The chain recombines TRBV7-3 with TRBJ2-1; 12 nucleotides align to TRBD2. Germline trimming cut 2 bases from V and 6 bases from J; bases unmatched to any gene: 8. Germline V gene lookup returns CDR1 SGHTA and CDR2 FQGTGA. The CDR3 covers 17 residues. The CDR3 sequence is CASSLVGGTSGPNEQFF. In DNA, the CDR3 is TGTGCCAGCAGCTTAGTGGGGGGGACTAGCGGGCCCAATGAGCAGTTCTTC.

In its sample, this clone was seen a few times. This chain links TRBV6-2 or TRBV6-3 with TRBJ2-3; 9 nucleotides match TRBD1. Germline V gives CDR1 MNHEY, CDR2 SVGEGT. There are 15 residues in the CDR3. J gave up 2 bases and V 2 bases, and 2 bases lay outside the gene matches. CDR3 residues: CASSYGTGSTDTQYF. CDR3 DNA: TGTGCCAGCAGTTACGGGACAGGGTCCACAGATACGCAGTATTTT.

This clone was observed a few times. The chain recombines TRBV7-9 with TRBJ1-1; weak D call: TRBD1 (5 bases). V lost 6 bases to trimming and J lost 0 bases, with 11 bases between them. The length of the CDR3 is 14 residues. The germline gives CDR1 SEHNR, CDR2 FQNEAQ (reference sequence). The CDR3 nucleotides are TGTGCCAGCAGATCCAGGGTTTTGAACACTGAAGCTTTCTTT. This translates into CASRSRVLNTEAFF.

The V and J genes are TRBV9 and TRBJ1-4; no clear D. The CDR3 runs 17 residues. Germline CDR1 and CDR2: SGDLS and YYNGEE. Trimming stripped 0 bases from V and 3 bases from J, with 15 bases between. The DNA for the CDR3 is TGTGCCAGCAGCGTAGAGGAGAATCCGGCAGCTAATGAAAAACTGTTTTTT. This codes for CASSVEENPAANEKLFF.

Here the CDR3 DNA reads TGTGCCAGCAGTCGGACAGGGAGGAGCTATGGCTACACCTTC. Its translation: CASSRTGRSYGYTF. The rearrangement joins TRBV28 to TRBJ1-2; 8 positions agree with TRBD1. CDR1 is MDHEN, CDR2 SYDVKM, per germline. V lost 5 bases to trimming and J lost 4 bases; unmatched junction nucleotides: 6. This CDR3 region has 14 residues.

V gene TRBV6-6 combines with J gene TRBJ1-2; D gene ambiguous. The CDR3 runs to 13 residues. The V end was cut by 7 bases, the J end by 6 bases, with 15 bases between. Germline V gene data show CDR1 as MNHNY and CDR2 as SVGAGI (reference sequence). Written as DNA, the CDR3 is TGTGCCAGCAAAGAAGAACTGAGTAATGGCTACACCTTC. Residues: CASKEELSNGYTF.

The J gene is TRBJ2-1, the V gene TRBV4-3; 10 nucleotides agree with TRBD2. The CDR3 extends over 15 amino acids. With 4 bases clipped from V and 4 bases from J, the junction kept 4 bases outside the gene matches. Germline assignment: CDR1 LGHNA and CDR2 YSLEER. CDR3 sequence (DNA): TGCGCCAGCAGCCCCGGGACTAGCGCTTACAATGAGCAGTTCTTC. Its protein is CASSPGTSAYNEQFF.